This paragraph reports one T cell receptor beta chain. This clone came up a few times. This receptor's antigen is unknown. No base quality values were provided; no much bigger clone lies one nucleotide off. The V and J ends are trimmed by 3 bases and 6 bases, leaving 8 bases between them. The CDR3 has 11 amino acids, counting the end cysteine and phenylalanine. This entry keeps only the CDR3 DNA: 33 bases, framed from base 1. The germline V gene gives CDR1 as SQVTM and CDR2 as ANQGSEA. The data are from a study of control samples from healthy donors and cancer patients (dated by TCRdb to the early 2020s). The method was the immunoSEQ multiplex PCR assay. Held by TCRdb, this immuneACCESS table contains in-frame sequences only and omits some clones. Under half of the omission traces to an unresolved V gene where checked; the cause of the rest is unknown. This sample gives more than 110,000 clones in total; more than 85% of them show up just once. The ten largest clones represent roughly 9% of the sample.

Source material: blood. The sequence derives from a woman aged 30 to 39 in good health. This sequence uses TRBV29-1 and TRBJ1-1; TRBD1 is a possible D gene, resting on 6 matching bases. The sequenced DNA: TGCAGCGTTGACAGGGGCTCTGAAGCTTTCTTT. It encodes CSVDRGSEAFF.